This T cell receptor beta chain originates from a study of response to subunit inactivated influenza vaccine. The germline CDR1 and CDR2 sequences are SGHVS and FQNEAQ. V was trimmed by 2 bases and J by 3 bases, leaving 19 bases between them. The CDR3 is 17 amino acids. TCRdb re-called the RT-PCR reads through MiXCR, storing one row per CDR3 protein. The sample includes about 540,000 distinct CDR3 sequences, under 30% of them seen just once. The same specimen was also included in a second study, on T cells expressing NK-cell markers. This second study notes: Generation of TCR beta cDNA was performed by 5'RACE template switching incorporating UMIs. Sequencing of TCR beta repertoires drew on sorted CD3+CD56+NKG2C+, CD3+CD56+NKG2C- and CD3+CD56-NKG2C+ T cells. Of CD8+ T cells, about 1.0-8% belonged to dominant NKG2C+ clonotypes in more than five donors. Leadership of the CD3+CD56-NKG2C+ fraction also belonged to these clonotypes in a handful of donors.

The rearrangement uses TRBV7-8 and TRBJ1-1; tentative D call: TRBD1 (6 bases). This clonotype was obtained from a man aged 50 or older who received an inactivated influenza vaccine. The specimen comprised CD4+ T cells sorted from PBMCs, sampled roughly 13 days after vaccination. The CDR3 sequence: CASSLSPLGGSDTEAFF. The DNA of the CDR3 is TGTGCCAGCAGCTTATCCCCCCTGGGGGGCTCGGACACTGAAGCTTTCTTT.